The T cell receptor (beta chain) under discussion was sequenced for a study of blood T cell repertoires in COVID-19. TCRdb's table, derived via immunoSEQ multiplex PCR, lists solely in-frame clones and lacks some. The sample carries 95,000 to 110,000 clones, about 80% recorded once. The germline CDR1 and CDR2 sequences are ENHRY and SYGVKD. This CDR3 has 15 amino acids. V was clipped by 3 bases and J by 5 bases, with 16 bases between them. The clonotype was recovered from a human donor in a cohort sampled during active COVID-19. The sample consisted of peripheral blood. The chain is built from TRBV10-3 and TRBJ1-2; D ambiguous. CDR3 amino acids: CAISEGAERGYGYTF. The CDR3 nucleotides are TGTGCCATCAGTGAAGGCGCCGAACGGGGATATGGCTACACCTTC.